The clone carrying this TCR beta chain was observed a handful of times. Antigen specificity is unknown. Trimming removed 0 bases at V and 2 bases at J, with 10 bases between. This CDR3 has 15 residues. Germline-derived CDR1 and CDR2 are LGHNA and YSLEER. This record belongs to a study of T cells in Graves' hyperthyroidism and ophthalmopathy. General study findings and limits: Blood also held most thyroid clonotypes expanded beyond 0.001. A model of 13 V-J features distinguished ophthalmopathy from stable hyperthyroidism.

RNA transcripts yielded amplified TCR beta CDR3 regions. First-round RT-PCR targeting the TCR CDR3 was performed with the HTBI primer set. TCRdb analysed the multiplex PCR reads with MiXCR anew, one entry per CDR3 protein. The sample consists of 550,000 to 700,000 distinct CDR3 sequences, over 12% of them appearing once. Exclusion followed for patients with uncontrolled infection, other autoimmune disease, pregnancy or lactation. The PBMCs studied were ones that came from 8.5 to 10 ml fresh peripheral blood. This sequence joins TRBV4-3 and TRBJ1-2; D is undetermined. Source material: blood. The TCR comes from a woman aged 40 to 50 with Graves' ophthalmopathy. The CDR3 nucleotides read TGCGCCAGCAGCCAAGAATCGGGGTCGAACTATGGCTACACCTTC. This sequence encodes CASSQESGSNYGYTF.